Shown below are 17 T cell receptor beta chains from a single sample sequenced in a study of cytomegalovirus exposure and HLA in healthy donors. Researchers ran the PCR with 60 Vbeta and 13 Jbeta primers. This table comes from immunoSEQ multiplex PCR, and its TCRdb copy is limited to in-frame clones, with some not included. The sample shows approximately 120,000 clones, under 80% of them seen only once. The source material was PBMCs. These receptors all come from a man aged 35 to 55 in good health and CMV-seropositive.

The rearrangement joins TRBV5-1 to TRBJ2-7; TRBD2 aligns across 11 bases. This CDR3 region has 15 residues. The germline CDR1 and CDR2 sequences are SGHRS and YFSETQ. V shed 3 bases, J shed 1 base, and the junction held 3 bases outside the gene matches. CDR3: CASSSLAGGSYEQYF. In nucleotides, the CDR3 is TGCGCCAGCAGCTCTCTAGCGGGGGGTTCCTACGAGCAGTACTTC.

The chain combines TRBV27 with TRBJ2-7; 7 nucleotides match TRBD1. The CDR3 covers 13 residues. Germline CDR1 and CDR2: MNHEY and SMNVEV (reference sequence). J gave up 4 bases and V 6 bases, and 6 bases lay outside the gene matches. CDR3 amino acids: CASSPRGLYEQYF. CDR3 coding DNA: TGTGCCAGCAGCCCCAGGGGGTTATACGAGCAGTACTTC.

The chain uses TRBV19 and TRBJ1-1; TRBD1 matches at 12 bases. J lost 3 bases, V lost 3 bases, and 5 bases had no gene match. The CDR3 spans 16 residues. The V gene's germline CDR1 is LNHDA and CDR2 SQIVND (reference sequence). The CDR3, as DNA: TGTGCCAGTAGTATTGGGACAGGGGGCGCGTACACTGAAGCTTTCTTT. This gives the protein CASSIGTGGAYTEAFF.

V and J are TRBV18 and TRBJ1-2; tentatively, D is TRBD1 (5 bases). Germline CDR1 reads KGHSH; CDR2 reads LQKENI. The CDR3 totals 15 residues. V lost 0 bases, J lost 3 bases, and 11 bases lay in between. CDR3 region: CASSPPGGSDYGYTF. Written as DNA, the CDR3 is TGTGCCAGCTCACCACCGGGGGGGAGCGACTATGGCTACACCTTC.

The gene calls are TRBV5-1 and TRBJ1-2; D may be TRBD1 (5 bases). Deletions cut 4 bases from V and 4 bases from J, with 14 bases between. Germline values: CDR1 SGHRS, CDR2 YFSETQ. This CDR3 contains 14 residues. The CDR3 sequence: CASSLQPGGYGYTF. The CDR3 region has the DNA TGCGCCAGCAGCCTACAACCGGGGGGCTATGGCTACACCTTC.

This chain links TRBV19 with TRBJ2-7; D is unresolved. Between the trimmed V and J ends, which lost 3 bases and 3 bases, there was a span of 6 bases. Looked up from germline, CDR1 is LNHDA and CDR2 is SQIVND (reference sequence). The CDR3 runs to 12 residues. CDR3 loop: CASSIGSYEQYF. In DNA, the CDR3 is TGTGCCAGTAGTATCGGTAGCTACGAGCAGTACTTC.

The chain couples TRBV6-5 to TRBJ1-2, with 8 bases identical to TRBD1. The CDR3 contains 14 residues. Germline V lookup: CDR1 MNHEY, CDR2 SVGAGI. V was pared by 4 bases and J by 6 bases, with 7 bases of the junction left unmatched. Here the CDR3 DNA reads TGTGCCAGCAGTTCGGACAGGGAGTTAAATGGCTACACCTTC. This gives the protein CASSSDRELNGYTF.

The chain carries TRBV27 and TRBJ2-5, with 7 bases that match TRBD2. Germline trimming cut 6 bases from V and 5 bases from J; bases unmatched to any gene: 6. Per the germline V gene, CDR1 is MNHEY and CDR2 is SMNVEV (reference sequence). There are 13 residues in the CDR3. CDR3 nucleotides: TGTGCCAGCAGACCAGCGGGAACCGAGACCCAGTACTTC. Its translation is CASRPAGTETQYF.

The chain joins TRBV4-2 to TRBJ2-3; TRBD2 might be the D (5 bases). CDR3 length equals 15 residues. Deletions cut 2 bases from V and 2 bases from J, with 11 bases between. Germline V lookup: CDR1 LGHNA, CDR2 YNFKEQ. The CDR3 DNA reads TGTGCCAGCAGCCAACTAGCAGAGTACACAGATACGCAGTATTTT. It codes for CASSQLAEYTDTQYF.

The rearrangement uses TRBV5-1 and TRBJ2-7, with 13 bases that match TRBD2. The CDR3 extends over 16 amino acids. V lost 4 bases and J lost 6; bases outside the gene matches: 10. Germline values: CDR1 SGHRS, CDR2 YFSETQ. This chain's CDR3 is CASSLGLAGVSGEQYF. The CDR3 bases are TGCGCCAGCAGCCTAGGACTAGCGGGAGTTTCGGGCGAGCAGTACTTC.

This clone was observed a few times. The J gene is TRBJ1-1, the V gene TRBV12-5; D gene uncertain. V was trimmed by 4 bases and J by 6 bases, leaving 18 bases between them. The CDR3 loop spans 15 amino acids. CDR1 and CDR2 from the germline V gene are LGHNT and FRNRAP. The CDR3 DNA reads TGTGCTAGTGGTTCCGGCCTAATCCCGGGGTCTGAAGCTTTCTTT. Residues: CASGSGLIPGSEAFF.

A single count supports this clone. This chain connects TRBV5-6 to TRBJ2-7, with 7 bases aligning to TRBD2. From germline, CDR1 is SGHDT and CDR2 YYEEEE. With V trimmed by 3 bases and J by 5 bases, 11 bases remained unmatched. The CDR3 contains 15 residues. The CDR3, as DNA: TGTGCCAGCAGCTCTCCCGCAGACCGGGGGGACGAGCAGTACTTC. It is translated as CASSSPADRGDEQYF.

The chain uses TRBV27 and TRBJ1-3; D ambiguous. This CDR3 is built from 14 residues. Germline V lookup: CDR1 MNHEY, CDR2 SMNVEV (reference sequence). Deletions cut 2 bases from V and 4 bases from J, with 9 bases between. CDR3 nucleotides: TGTGCCAGCAGTTTAAGAGGATCCGGAAACACCATATATTTT. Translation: CASSLRGSGNTIYF.

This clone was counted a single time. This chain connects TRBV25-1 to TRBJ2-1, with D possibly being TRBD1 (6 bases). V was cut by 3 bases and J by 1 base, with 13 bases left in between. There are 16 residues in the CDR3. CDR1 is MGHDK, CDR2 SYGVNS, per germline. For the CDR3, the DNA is TGTGCCAGCAGTGATCATACAGGGATTTCCTACAATGAGCAGTTCTTC. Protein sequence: CASSDHTGISYNEQFF.

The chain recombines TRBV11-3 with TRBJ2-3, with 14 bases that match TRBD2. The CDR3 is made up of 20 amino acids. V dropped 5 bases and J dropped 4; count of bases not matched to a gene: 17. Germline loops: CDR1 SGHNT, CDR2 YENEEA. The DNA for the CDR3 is TGTGCCAGCAGCCTTACCGGGACTAGCGGGAGTTTACTTTCGGCAGATACGCAGTATTTT. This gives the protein CASSLTGTSGSLLSADTQYF.

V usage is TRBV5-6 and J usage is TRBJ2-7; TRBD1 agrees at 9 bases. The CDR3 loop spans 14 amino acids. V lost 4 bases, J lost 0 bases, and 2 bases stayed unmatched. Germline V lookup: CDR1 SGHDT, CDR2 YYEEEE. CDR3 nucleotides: TGTGCCAGCAGCGGGACAGGGACCTCCTACGAGCAGTACTTC. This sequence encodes CASSGTGTSYEQYF.

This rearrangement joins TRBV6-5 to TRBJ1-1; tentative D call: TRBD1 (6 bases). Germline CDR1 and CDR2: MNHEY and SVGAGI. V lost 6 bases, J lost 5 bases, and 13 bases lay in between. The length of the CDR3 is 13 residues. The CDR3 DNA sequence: TGTGCCAGCAGGGACAGCAGTGGGACTGAAGCTTTCTTT. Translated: CASRDSSGTEAFF.